A single sample is the source of the 10 T cell receptor beta chains below, sequenced in a study of blood T cell repertoires in COVID-19. Using immunoSEQ multiplex PCR, the repertoire was profiled, and TCRdb retains in-frame clones only, with some absent. The sample has 250,000 to 400,000 clones, 75% to 90% seen once. What was sequenced was peripheral blood. Receptors were obtained from a woman aged 25 to 39 with COVID-19, enrolled during active disease.

The CDR3 is CASSLGQGAEQYF. CDR3 coding DNA: TGTGCCAGCAGCTTGGGACAGGGGGCCGAGCAGTACTTC. The V and J genes are TRBV6-5 and TRBJ2-7; the match to TRBD1 covers 12 bases. With V trimmed by 6 bases and J by 6 bases, 3 bases remained unmatched. The CDR3 sequence is 13 residues long. Germline V CDR1 and CDR2: MNHEY, SVGAGI.

This chain links TRBV6-1 with TRBJ2-7; 12 positions match TRBD2. Trimming cost V 2 bases and J 3 bases; bases outside gene matches: 5. The germline V gene encodes CDR1 MNHNS and CDR2 SASEGT. This CDR3 region has 16 residues. CDR3 loop: CASSERTSGVGYEQYF. CDR3 DNA: TGTGCCAGCAGTGAAAGGACTAGCGGGGTGGGCTACGAGCAGTACTTC.

The rearrangement links TRBV18 to TRBJ1-2, with a weak D call TRBD1 (6 bases). Trimming removed 2 bases from V and 0 bases from J, with 10 bases in between. The CDR3 consists of 15 residues. Germline V gene sequence: CDR1 KGHSH, CDR2 LQKENI. CDR3 DNA: TGTGCCAGCTCACCATGGACAGAAGCTAACTATGGCTACACCTTC. Protein product: CASSPWTEANYGYTF.

The rearrangement joins TRBV27 to TRBJ1-2; D uncertain. The CDR3 contains 14 residues. V lost 6 bases and J 0 bases, leaving 11 bases between the germline ends. Germline CDR1 and CDR2: MNHEY and SMNVEV (reference sequence). The CDR3 protein is CASSPNAPNYGYTF. DNA for the CDR3: TGTGCCAGCAGCCCTAATGCTCCTAACTATGGCTACACCTTC.

This sequence joins TRBV12-3 or TRBV12-4 and TRBJ1-6; D unclear. The CDR3 loop spans 13 amino acids. V was shortened by 1 base and J by 8 bases, with 6 bases between the two germline ends. CDR3 DNA: TGTGCCAGCAGTTTAGGAGGGTATTCACCCCTCCACTTT. It yields the protein CASSLGGYSPLHF.

J is TRBJ1-2 and V is TRBV7-2, with 10 nucleotides matching TRBD1. J lost 8 bases, V lost 2 bases, and 11 bases had no gene match. Germline V gene data show CDR1 as SGHTA and CDR2 as FQGNSA. This CDR3 contains 16 residues. The CDR3 nucleotides read TGTGCCAGCAGCTTATACGAAGCCGGGACAGGGGACGGCTACACCTTC. This sequence encodes CASSLYEAGTGDGYTF.

For this clone: The sample carries other DNA sequences with the same CDR3. The chain has TRBV19 and TRBJ2-3, with 7 bases identical to TRBD2. J gave up 4 bases and V 3 bases, and 4 bases lay outside the gene matches. From germline, CDR1 is LNHDA and CDR2 SQIVND (reference sequence). The CDR3 has 14 amino acids. CDR3 amino acids: CASSIPGGADTQYF. In DNA form, the CDR3 reads TGTGCCAGTAGTATTCCTGGGGGGGCAGATACGCAGTATTTT.

The gene calls are TRBV28 and TRBJ1-6, with 8 bases identical to TRBD1. Unmatched junction bases numbered 8, after V lost 6 bases and J lost 7 bases. This CDR3 contains 15 residues. CDR1 and CDR2 (germline): MDHEN, SYDVKM. The DNA for the CDR3 is TGTGCCAGCAGCTCAGGACAGGGTTTCAATTCACCCCTCCACTTT. Translation gives CASSSGQGFNSPLHF.

The V and J genes are TRBV27 and TRBJ2-7; 11 bases match TRBD2. CDR1 is MNHEY, CDR2 SMNVEV, per germline (reference sequence). The CDR3 sequence is 16 residues long. Losses at the gene ends were 0 bases for V and 3 bases for J; bases not matched to a gene: 4. The chain's CDR3 is CASSLSGLAAFYEQYF. CDR3 in DNA: TGTGCCAGCAGTTTATCGGGACTAGCGGCGTTCTACGAGCAGTACTTC.

This rearrangement joins TRBV5-1 to TRBJ1-2; TRBD1 matches at 9 bases. This CDR3 has 13 residues. Germline V gene lookup returns CDR1 SGHRS and CDR2 YFSETQ. V was pared by 4 bases and J by 12 bases, with 10 bases of the junction left unmatched. The CDR3, as DNA: TGCGCCAGCAGCCCCTCCGGGACAGGGATCAACACCTTC. This gives the protein CASSPSGTGINTF.